This T cell receptor beta chain is drawn from a study of cytomegalovirus exposure and HLA in healthy donors. Study results and caveats: The study assumed roughly uniform donor sequencing depth for presence/absence analyses. The likely explanation for a cluster of highly shared sequence variants was sequencing artifact. Per a later analysis, about 17,000 TCR beta sequences showed association with HLA alleles at 0.05 false discovery rate.

PCR was performed using 60 Vbeta and 13 Jbeta primers. Here immunoSEQ multiplex PCR was the method, and the copy in TCRdb shows in-frame clones only, minus some. Of about 160,000 clones listed, roughly 73% are singletons. Germline V gene data show CDR1 as ENHRY and CDR2 as SYGVKD. The CDR3 runs 13 residues. V lost 4 bases to trimming and J lost 4 bases, with 9 bases between them. Notes on this clone: The target antigen is unknown.

This sequence joins TRBV10-3 and TRBJ2-3; D uncertain. Specimen: PBMCs. The clonotype originates from a woman aged 30 to 39 in good health and CMV-seronegative. The CDR3 DNA follows: TGTGCCATCAGTGGATCTATCGCAGATACGCAGTATTTT. Protein: CAISGSIADTQYF.